The 18 T cell receptor beta chains presented below share a single source sample, sequenced in a study of CXCR3-negative and CXCR3-positive naive CD8 T cells. The antigens for these receptors are not known. Study-level findings and limits: Hydrophobicity of TRB CDR3s was greater in CXCR3-positive naive cells than in CXCR3-negative naive cells.

5' RACE that incorporated UMI labels was used to prepare the TRB cDNA libraries. TCRdb processed the 5' RACE reads again and assigns one entry to each CDR3 protein, with no DNA. The table lists about 89,000 distinct CDR3 sequences. The sequencing sample was made of naive CXCR3+ CD8+ T cells from blood. Stated subset: CD45RO-CCR7+CD27+CD95- naive CD8+ T cells expressing CXCR3 (TNR3+). The receptor set was obtained from a human donor in good health. Some clones in this sample may be carry-over from other donors' samples.

The chain recombines TRBV14 with TRBJ2-5; TCRdb names TRBD1, which stays unverified in the absence of DNA. The germline V gene has CDR1 SGHDN and CDR2 FVKESK. The CDR3 is made up of 14 amino acids. The CDR3 sequence is CASSQRTGRETQYF. Combining the CDR3 with reference TRBV14 and TRBJ2-5 gives the whole variable domain EAGVTQFPSHSVIEKGQTVTLRCDPISGHDNLYWYRRVMGKEIKFLLHFVKESKQDESGMPNNRFLAERTGGTYSTLKVQPAELEDSGVYFCASSQRTGRETQYFGPGTRLLVL.

The V call is TRBV6-5, the J call TRBJ2-7. CDR1 is MNHEY, CDR2 SVGAGI, per germline. This CDR3 has 11 amino acids. CDR3 residues: CASSVGNEQYF.

The V call is TRBV12-3 or TRBV12-4, the J call TRBJ2-3; TCRdb's D call, TRBD2, is unchecked because there is no DNA. There are 14 residues in the CDR3. CDR3 residues: CASSPGRSTDTQYF.

The rearrangement links TRBV9 to TRBJ1-2; TCRdb's D call of TRBD1 is untestable without DNA. CDR3 size: 15 residues. From germline, CDR1 is SGDLS and CDR2 YYNGEE. This CDR3 is CASSVGWEGNYGYTF.

The rearrangement links TRBV6-5 to TRBJ2-3; lacking DNA, the TRBD1 call made by TCRdb goes unchecked. The V gene's germline CDR1 is MNHEY and CDR2 SVGAGI. The CDR3 is 16 amino acids. CDR3 sequence reads: CATTAVSETGTDTQYF.

V and J are TRBV20-1 and TRBJ1-2. The CDR3 runs to 14 residues. Germline CDR1 is DFQATT and CDR2 is SNEGSKA (reference sequence). This chain's CDR3 is CSAHPGPIKYGYTF.

This sequence joins TRBV5-1 and TRBJ2-1; TCRdb selects TRBD1, and the lack of DNA leaves this call unchecked. Germline CDR1 is SGHRS and CDR2 is YFSETQ. The CDR3 is 16 residues long. CDR3 sequence reads: CASSYFRQGRNNEQFF.

The chain couples TRBV7-8 to TRBJ2-7. CDR1 and CDR2 (germline): SGHVS, FQNEAQ. CDR3 length equals 15 residues. This CDR3 is CASSLPDMSSYEQYF.

The V and J genes are TRBV29-1 and TRBJ2-3; the TCRdb call, TRBD1, lacks DNA for checking. CDR1 and CDR2 (germline): SQVTM, ANQGSEA. CDR3 size: 16 residues. The CDR3 is CSVEWGQKTDTDTQYF.

The chain combines TRBV13 with TRBJ2-1; TCRdb's D gene call, TRBD2, goes unchecked for lack of DNA. This CDR3 is built from 17 residues. The germline gives CDR1 PRHDT, CDR2 FYEKMQ (reference sequence). The chain's CDR3 is CDSSSPTRREGRDEQFF.

The chain is built from TRBV20-1 and TRBJ2-2. CDR3 length: 14 amino acids. Germline V gene lookup returns CDR1 DFQATT and CDR2 SNEGSKA (reference sequence). The CDR3 spells CSALDGANTGELFF.

J is TRBJ2-1 and V is TRBV4-3; TCRdb's D call, TRBD1, is unchecked because there is no DNA. CDR3 length: 13 residues. Germline V gene sequence: CDR1 LGHNA, CDR2 YSLEER. CDR3 region: CASSGRDRDEQFF.

The genes are TRBV4-1 and TRBJ2-1; the TRBD1 assignment by TCRdb is unverifiable without DNA. This CDR3 is built from 16 residues. The V gene's germline CDR1 is MGHRA and CDR2 YSYEKL. The CDR3: CASSQGQGIKDNEQFF.

The CDR3 loop is CSGAREADGYTF. V and J are TRBV29-1 and TRBJ1-2. CDR1 is SQVTM and CDR2 is ANQGSEA in the germline V gene. The CDR3 runs 12 residues.

The chain has TRBV27 and TRBJ1-1. Germline-derived CDR1 and CDR2 are MNHEY and SMNVEV (reference sequence). The CDR3 is made up of 13 amino acids. CDR3 sequence: CASSLVENTEAFF.

This sequence joins TRBV12-3 or TRBV12-4 and TRBJ2-7; TCRdb gives TRBD1 as the D gene, but with no DNA this cannot be confirmed. The length of the CDR3 is 15 residues. The CDR3 reads CASTPGQGRSYEQYF.

The chain carries TRBV4-1 and TRBJ2-7. The CDR3 sequence is 13 residues long. CDR1 and CDR2 (germline): MGHRA, YSYEKL. CDR3 sequence: CACSQEGSYEQYF.

This chain connects TRBV27 to TRBJ2-1; without DNA, the TCRdb call of TRBD2 cannot be checked. The CDR3 is 16 residues long. Per the germline V gene, CDR1 is MNHEY and CDR2 is SMNVEV (reference sequence). CDR3 amino acids: CASSLLVGGAYNEQFF.